The entry below gives a single T cell receptor beta chain sequence along with its context. Repertoires were generated with immunoSEQ multiplex PCR, while TCRdb's copy carries only in-frame clones and drops some. The table includes 150,000 to 200,000 clones, approximately 92% detected once. V shed 7 bases and J shed 6 bases, with 15 bases lying between them. The CDR3 runs 14 residues. In germline, CDR1 is SNHLY, CDR2 FYNNEI. These data are taken from a study of T cell responses to AZD1222 COVID-19 vaccine. This receptor was identified in an adult in good health. J is TRBJ2-2 and V is TRBV2; D is perhaps TRBD1 (5 bases). Sequenced material: peripheral blood, taken on day 0 of AZD1222 vaccination. The CDR3 DNA sequence: TGTGCCAGCAAGATCAGGGTAGGATCCGGGGAGCTGTTTTTT. It encodes CASKIRVGSGELFF.